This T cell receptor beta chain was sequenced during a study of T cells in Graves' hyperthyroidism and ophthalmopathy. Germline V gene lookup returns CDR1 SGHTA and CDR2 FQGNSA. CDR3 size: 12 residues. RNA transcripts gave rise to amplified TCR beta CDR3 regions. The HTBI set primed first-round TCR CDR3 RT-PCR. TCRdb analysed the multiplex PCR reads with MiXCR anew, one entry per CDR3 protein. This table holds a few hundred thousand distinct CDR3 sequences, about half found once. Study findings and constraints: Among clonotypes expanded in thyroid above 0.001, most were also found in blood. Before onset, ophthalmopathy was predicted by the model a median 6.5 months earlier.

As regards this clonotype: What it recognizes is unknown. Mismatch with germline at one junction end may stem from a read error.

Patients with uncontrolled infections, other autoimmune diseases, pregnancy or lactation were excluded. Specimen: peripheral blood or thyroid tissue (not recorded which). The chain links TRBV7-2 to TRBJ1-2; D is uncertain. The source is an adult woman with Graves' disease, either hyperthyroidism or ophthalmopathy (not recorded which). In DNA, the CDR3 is TGTGCCAGCAGCTTAGCAAGGTCAGACCTCACATTC. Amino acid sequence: CASSLARSDLTF.